What follows are 28 T cell receptor beta chains derived from one specimen sequenced in a study of control samples from healthy donors and cancer patients. Sequenced by immunoSEQ multiplex PCR; TCRdb stores in-frame clones only, minus some. This sample's table has around 190,000 clones. Sequenced material: blood. All receptors derive from a woman in her 30s in good health.

This sequence joins TRBV7-2 and TRBJ1-1; D not certain. Looked up from germline, CDR1 is SGHTA and CDR2 is FQGNSA. CDR3 size: 15 residues. Trimming shortened V by 5 bases and J by 0 bases, and 13 bases separated the two germline ends. The CDR3 is CASSRAGFMNTEAFF. CDR3 in DNA: TGTGCCAGCAGCCGCGCCGGGTTCATGAACACTGAAGCTTTCTTT. The full variable domain, in which reference TRBV7-2 and TRBJ1-1 provide the parts outside the CDR3, is GAGVSQSPSNKVTEKGKDVELRCDPISGHTALYWYRQSLGQGLEFLIYFQGNSAPDKSGLPSDRFSAERTGGSVSTLTIQRTQQEDSAVYLCASSRAGFMNTEAFFGQGTRLTVV.

The J gene is TRBJ2-7, the V gene TRBV5-6; perhaps TRBD2 as D (7 bases). Germline CDR1 reads SGHDT; CDR2 reads YYEEEE. Trimming removed 0 bases from V and 7 bases from J, with 14 bases in between. This CDR3 region has 14 residues. CDR3 amino acids: CASSLVGGLREQYF. The CDR3 DNA reads TGTGCCAGCAGCTTGGTGGGGGGGCTAAGAGAGCAGTACTTC. The whole variable domain, filled in from reference TRBV5-6 and TRBJ2-7, reads DAGVTQSPTHLIKTRGQQVTLRCSPKSGHDTVSWYQQALGQGPQFIFQYYEEEERQRGNFPDRFSGHQFPNYSSELNVNALLLGDSALYLCASSLVGGLREQYFGPGTRLTVT.

The chain has TRBV7-2 and TRBJ2-7, with a tentative D call TRBD1 (5 bases). Germline lookup yields CDR1 SGHTA and CDR2 FQGNSA. Trimming pared 1 base from V and 2 bases from J, leaving 12 bases between. CDR3 length: 15 amino acids. CDR3 region: CASSLGADKTYEQYF. The CDR3 bases are TGTGCCAGCAGCTTAGGGGCGGACAAGACCTACGAGCAGTACTTC.

The chain links TRBV27 to TRBJ1-1; D ambiguous. Germline assignment: CDR1 MNHEY and CDR2 SMNVEV (reference sequence). Trimming removed 4 bases at V and 5 bases at J, with 11 bases between. The CDR3 runs 13 residues. The CDR3 here is CASSSPRRTEAFF. The CDR3 coding sequence is TGTGCCAGCAGTTCCCCCAGAAGGACTGAAGCTTTCTTT.

The chain links TRBV11-2 to TRBJ2-7, with 14 bases aligning to TRBD2. This CDR3 has 16 amino acids. Germline loops: CDR1 SGHAT, CDR2 FQNNGV. The ends lost 1 base at V and 3 bases at J; junction bases unmatched: 2. Written as DNA, the CDR3 is TGTGCCAGCAGCTTAGCTGGGACTAGCGGGGGCTACGAGCAGTACTTC. Residues: CASSLAGTSGGYEQYF.

The rearrangement joins TRBV28 to TRBJ1-2; tentatively, D is TRBD1 (5 bases). Deletions cut 4 bases from V and 2 bases from J, with 23 bases between. There are 18 residues in the CDR3. Germline CDR1 is MDHEN and CDR2 is SYDVKM. This CDR3 is CASSSGGLDIQLNYGYTF. As DNA, the CDR3 is TGTGCCAGCAGTTCTGGCGGTTTGGACATTCAGCTAAACTATGGCTACACCTTC.

The V and J genes are TRBV28 and TRBJ1-5; D is undetermined. CDR3 length: 11 amino acids. The germline gives CDR1 MDHEN, CDR2 SYDVKM. V dropped 6 bases and J dropped 7 bases, with 7 bases sitting between them. CDR3 sequence reads: CASSTRQPQHF. The CDR3 DNA is TGTGCCAGCAGCACCCGACAGCCCCAGCATTTT.

The J gene is TRBJ1-1, the V gene TRBV28; D remains ambiguous. V was clipped by 4 bases and J by 1 base, with 4 bases between them. The CDR3 sequence is 12 residues long. CDR1 and CDR2 from the germline V gene are MDHEN and SYDVKM. The CDR3 bases are TGTGCCAGCAGTTCCCCGAACACTGAAGCTTTCTTT. Protein: CASSSPNTEAFF.

V gene TRBV6-2 or TRBV6-3 combines with J gene TRBJ2-6; maybe TRBD1 (8 bases). This CDR3 region has 21 residues. V was cut by 0 bases and J by 0 bases, with 21 bases left in between. Germline values: CDR1 MNHEY, CDR2 SVGEGT. The CDR3 loop reads CASSYSLTGGDPLSGANVLTF. CDR3 sequence (DNA): TGTGCCAGCAGTTACTCTCTCACAGGGGGGGACCCACTCTCTGGGGCCAACGTCCTGACTTTC.

The CDR3 sequence: CASSRDRESDEQFF. The CDR3 nucleotides read TGTGCCAGCAGCAGGGACAGGGAGTCCGATGAGCAGTTCTTC. This chain connects TRBV6-4 to TRBJ2-1, with TRBD1 identical over 9 bases. This CDR3 comprises 14 residues. The junction had 8 bases not matched to a gene; V was cut back by 6 bases and J by 8 bases. CDR1 is MRHNA and CDR2 is SNTAGT in the germline V gene.

J is TRBJ1-5 and V is TRBV6-6, with no clear D. Trimming pared 2 bases from V and 0 bases from J, leaving 5 bases between. The germline gives CDR1 MNHNY, CDR2 SVGAGI (reference sequence). The CDR3 totals 14 residues. DNA for the CDR3: TGTGCCAGCAGTTACGGTTATAGCAATCAGCCCCAGCATTTT. It translates to CASSYGYSNQPQHF.

This rearrangement joins TRBV28 to TRBJ1-2; D not resolved. The CDR3 runs to 11 residues. Trimming stripped 4 bases from V and 0 bases from J, with 0 bases between. The germline CDR1 and CDR2 sequences are MDHEN and SYDVKM. Written as DNA, the CDR3 is TGTGCCAGCAGTTCTAACTATGGCTACACCTTC. It specifies CASSSNYGYTF.

This sequence joins TRBV7-9 and TRBJ1-2, with D tentatively TRBD1 (6 bases). The CDR3 sequence is 16 residues long. Trimming pared 5 bases from V and 1 base from J, leaving 17 bases between. Germline V gene data show CDR1 as SEHNR and CDR2 as FQNEAQ (reference sequence). The CDR3 reads CASSARPGTFNYGYTF. Here the CDR3 DNA reads TGTGCCAGCAGCGCGCGTCCCGGGACATTTAACTATGGCTACACCTTC. Variable domain in full (rest from reference TRBV7-9 and TRBJ1-2): DTGVSQNPRHKITKRGQNVTFRCDPISEHNRLYWYRQTLGQGPEFLTYFQNEAQLEKSRLLSDRFSAERPKGSFSTLEIQRTEQGDSAMYLCASSARPGTFNYGYTFGSGTRLTVV.

The CDR3 DNA follows: TGCGCCAGCAGCCAAGAGTTTTCAACAGGGGGCTCCTACGAGCAGTACTTC. It codes for CASSQEFSTGGSYEQYF. The rearrangement joins TRBV4-1 to TRBJ2-7; 8 bases are a match to TRBD1. Germline loops: CDR1 MGHRA, CDR2 YSYEKL. The CDR3 extends over 17 amino acids. Unmatched junction bases numbered 7, after V lost 0 bases and J lost 0 bases.

The chain links TRBV6-4 to TRBJ2-1; 8 positions agree with TRBD2. CDR3 length: 15 residues. Per germline, CDR1 MRHNA and CDR2 SNTAGT. J lost 2 bases, V lost 0 bases, and 0 bases had no gene match. CDR3 sequence: CASSDSAGAYNEQFF. CDR3 sequence (DNA): TGTGCCAGCAGTGACTCAGCGGGGGCCTACAATGAGCAGTTCTTC.

The chain employs TRBV12-5 and TRBJ1-2; a weak D match, TRBD1 (5 bases). There are 16 residues in the CDR3. The V end lost 6 bases, the J end lost 7 bases, and 24 bases lay between the germline ends. Per the germline V gene, CDR1 is LGHNT and CDR2 is FRNRAP. CDR3 in DNA: TGTGCTAGTGGCAGATCGACAGTGGCCTACCATGGTGGCTACACCTTC. It is translated as CASGRSTVAYHGGYTF.

The chain is built from TRBV6-5 and TRBJ1-5; no clear D. V dropped 0 bases and J dropped 4 bases, with 7 bases sitting between them. CDR1 and CDR2 from the germline V gene are MNHEY and SVGAGI. The CDR3 contains 14 residues. The CDR3 DNA reads as TGTGCCAGCAGTTACTCGAGGGAGAATCAGCCCCAGCATTTT. Protein sequence: CASSYSRENQPQHF.

The rearrangement joins TRBV7-2 to TRBJ1-2, with 7 bases lining up with TRBD1. In germline, CDR1 is SGHTA, CDR2 FQGNSA. The CDR3 is 15 amino acids. With 6 bases clipped from V and 4 bases from J, the junction kept 11 bases outside the gene matches. DNA for the CDR3: TGTGCCAGCAGTTTCGCCCAGGGGGAGGGCTATGGCTACACCTTC. Translation: CASSFAQGEGYGYTF.

The chain is built from TRBV28 and TRBJ1-1, with TRBD1 as a possible D gene (5 bases). The V gene's germline CDR1 is MDHEN and CDR2 SYDVKM. V was clipped by 3 bases and J by 0 bases, with 11 bases between them. CDR3 length equals 15 residues. The CDR3 region is CASSFLTGMNTEAFF. CDR3 DNA sequence: TGTGCCAGCAGTTTTCTAACAGGAATGAACACTGAAGCTTTCTTT.

J is TRBJ1-5 and V is TRBV7-9; D might be TRBD1 (5 bases). This CDR3 contains 14 residues. Trimming pared 2 bases from V and 3 bases from J, leaving 8 bases between. Germline V CDR1 and CDR2: SEHNR, FQNEAQ (reference sequence). The CDR3 coding sequence is TGTGCCAGCAGCTTAATCAGGGACAATCAGCCCCAGCATTTT. Amino acids: CASSLIRDNQPQHF.

This chain connects TRBV28 to TRBJ1-1, with D possibly TRBD1 on 6 matching bases. Trimming took 7 bases from V and 5 from J, leaving 20 bases between them. The length of the CDR3 is 15 residues. Germline CDR1 and CDR2: MDHEN and SYDVKM. In DNA form, the CDR3 reads TGTGCCAGCACCGCCCCCCGGGGGCGCGTAACTGAAGCTTTCTTT. Its protein is CASTAPRGRVTEAFF.

The rearrangement uses TRBV5-1 and TRBJ1-2; a weak D match, TRBD1 (6 bases). This CDR3 spans 13 amino acids. CDR1 is SGHRS and CDR2 is YFSETQ in the germline V gene. The V and J ends lost 2 bases and 3 bases respectively, with 8 bases between them. This CDR3 is CASSLQGDYGYTF. The CDR3 region has the DNA TGCGCCAGCAGCTTACAGGGAGACTATGGCTACACCTTC.

The chain recombines TRBV2 with TRBJ1-6; D not resolved. V was clipped by 2 bases and J by 8 bases, with 7 bases between them. CDR3 length: 13 residues. Germline-derived CDR1 and CDR2 are SNHLY and FYNNEI. The CDR3 sequence: CASSENGDSPLHF. The DNA for the CDR3 is TGTGCCAGCAGTGAAAATGGGGATTCACCCCTCCACTTT.

J is TRBJ1-2 and V is TRBV4-3; no clear D gene. The V end was cut by 1 base, the J end by 4 bases, with 10 bases between. The CDR3 is 14 residues long. The germline V gene encodes CDR1 LGHNA and CDR2 YSLEER. CDR3 protein: CASSQARLSYGYTF. The CDR3 DNA sequence: TGCGCCAGCAGCCAAGCCAGACTTAGCTATGGCTACACCTTC.

In nucleotides, the CDR3 is TGTGCCAGCAGTTACTATAGCGGGGTCCAAGAGACCCAGTACTTC. Protein sequence: CASSYYSGVQETQYF. This sequence joins TRBV6-5 and TRBJ2-5, with 8 bases that match TRBD2. V trimming: 1 base; J trimming: 1 base; junction bases outside the gene matches: 2. CDR3 size: 15 residues. CDR1 MNHEY and CDR2 SVGAGI come from the germline V gene.

V usage is TRBV9 and J usage is TRBJ1-4, with D hard to call. V lost 2 bases, J lost 5 bases, and 4 bases lay in between. Per germline, CDR1 SGDLS and CDR2 YYNGEE. The CDR3 contains 12 residues. CDR3 in amino acids: CASSVGNEKLFF. The CDR3 DNA is TGTGCCAGCAGCGTGGGGAATGAAAAACTGTTTTTT.

This chain links TRBV27 with TRBJ2-7; 9 nucleotides agree with TRBD2. In germline, CDR1 is MNHEY, CDR2 SMNVEV (reference sequence). The length of the CDR3 is 15 residues. Unmatched junction bases numbered 8, after V lost 6 bases and J lost 2 bases. The chain's CDR3 is CASRGSGGPTYEQYF. CDR3 nucleotides: TGTGCCAGCAGAGGGAGCGGGGGGCCTACCTACGAGCAGTACTTC.

The rearrangement joins TRBV19 to TRBJ1-5; weak D call: TRBD1 (6 bases). The CDR3 consists of 17 residues. V was cut by 3 bases and J by 4 bases, with 19 bases left in between. Per the germline V gene, CDR1 is LNHDA and CDR2 is SQIVND (reference sequence). The CDR3, as DNA: TGTGCCAGTAGTATTAGATCCGGGGGCCGAATTAATCAGCCCCAGCATTTT. It yields the protein CASSIRSGGRINQPQHF.